These 4 T cell receptor beta chains were all obtained from the same sample, sequenced in a study of blood T cell repertoires in COVID-19. Assay used: immunoSEQ multiplex PCR; TCRdb lists only in-frame clones, some missing. The sample lists about 260,000 clones; 88% were seen once. Sequencing was carried out using PBMCs or T cells enriched from blood (not recorded which). The receptors here all came from a woman aged 40 to 50 with acute COVID-19.

V usage is TRBV4-1 and J usage is TRBJ2-5; 10 bases agree with TRBD1. The ends lost 2 bases at V and 2 bases at J; junction bases unmatched: 5. The CDR3 runs to 16 residues. From germline, CDR1 is MGHRA and CDR2 YSYEKL. CDR3 in DNA: TGCGCCAGCAGCCAATATGACAGGGGGCAGCAAGAGACCCAGTACTTC. Translating gives CASSQYDRGQQETQYF.

This rearrangement joins TRBV28 to TRBJ2-7; perhaps TRBD2 as D (6 bases). V gave up 6 bases and J gave up 2 bases, with 14 bases separating them. The CDR3 is 14 residues long. CDR1 is MDHEN and CDR2 is SYDVKM in the germline V gene. The CDR3 protein is CASRRGRNTYEQYF. As DNA, the CDR3 is TGTGCCAGCAGGAGAGGGAGGAACACCTACGAGCAGTACTTC. Supplemented by reference TRBV28 and TRBJ2-7, the full variable domain reads DVKVTQSSRYLVKRTGEKVFLECVQDMDHENMFWYRQDPGLGLRLIYFSYDVKMKEKGDIPEGYSVSREKKERFSLILESASTNQTSMYLCASRRGRNTYEQYFGPGTRLTVT.

The chain couples TRBV11-2 to TRBJ2-1, with TRBD2 matching over 10 bases. Germline V gives CDR1 SGHAT, CDR2 FQNNGV. The length of the CDR3 is 16 residues. J lost 4 bases, V lost 4 bases, and 7 bases had no gene match. CDR3 protein: CASSYPSGSTYNEQFF. The CDR3 DNA sequence: TGTGCCAGCAGCTACCCTAGCGGGAGTACGTACAATGAGCAGTTCTTC. Combining the CDR3 with reference TRBV11-2 and TRBJ2-1 gives the whole variable domain EAGVAQSPRYKIIEKRQSVAFWCNPISGHATLYWYQQILGQGPKLLIQFQNNGVVDDSQLPKDRFSAERLKGVDSTLKIQPAKLEDSAVYLCASSYPSGSTYNEQFFGPGTRLTVL.

The rearrangement uses TRBV6-5 and TRBJ2-1; weak D call: TRBD2 (6 bases). V was shortened by 5 bases and J by 0 bases, with 11 bases between the two germline ends. The CDR3 consists of 15 residues. CDR1 MNHEY and CDR2 SVGAGI come from the germline V gene. Here the CDR3 reads CASSLALSSYNEQFF. DNA of the CDR3: TGTGCCAGCAGTCTAGCGTTAAGCTCCTACAATGAGCAGTTCTTC.